The 25 T cell receptor beta chains below all came from one sample that was sequenced in a study of human T cells and chemical hapten exposure. Documented time point: pre-sensitization, week 0. Indicated treatment: therapeutic diphenylcyclopropenone sensitization with weekly scalp DPC. Each CDR3 protein is one row after TCRdb ran MiXCR on the RACE reads. The table lists about 70,000 distinct CDR3 sequences, over 9.5% of them singletons, with approximately 5% in the top ten. The sample here was whole blood, taken in connection with sensitization to the hapten diphenylcyclopropenone (DPC). These receptors originate from a woman in her 50s with alopecia areata. Some clones in this sample may be carry-over from other donors' samples.

Only a few counts were recorded for this clonotype. This chain joins TRBV14 and TRBJ2-2; D call uncertain. This CDR3 comprises 14 residues. The V gene's germline CDR1 is SGHDN and CDR2 FVKESK. V gave up 1 base and J gave up 1 base, with 4 bases separating them. CDR3 DNA sequence: TGTGCCAGCAGCCAAGTACTGAACACCGGGGAGCTGTTTTTT. This codes for CASSQVLNTGELFF.

This clonotype appeared many times. The J gene is TRBJ1-5, the V gene TRBV18, with D possibly being TRBD1 (6 bases). Germline lookup yields CDR1 KGHSH and CDR2 LQKENI. The CDR3 loop spans 16 amino acids. Trimming stripped 0 bases from V and 1 base from J, with 10 bases between. The CDR3 region has the DNA TGTGCCAGCTCACCACCGGGGGCGGGGAGCAATCAGCCCCAGCATTTT. The encoded protein is CASSPPGAGSNQPQHF.

This clonotype was seen a handful of times. The gene calls are TRBV28 and TRBJ1-1, with TRBD1 matching over 9 bases. The CDR3 spans 16 residues. Losses at the gene ends were 8 bases for V and 0 bases for J; bases not matched to a gene: 10. Germline loops: CDR1 MDHEN, CDR2 SYDVKM. The CDR3: CASRYRGRWVNTEAFF. In DNA form, the CDR3 reads TGTGCCAGCCGGTACAGGGGGCGATGGGTGAACACTGAAGCTTTCTTT.

This clonotype was observed a few times. The rearrangement links TRBV3-1 to TRBJ2-7, with TRBD1 matching 9 bases. Germline V CDR1 and CDR2: LGHDT, YNNKEL (reference sequence). The CDR3 has 17 residues. Germline trimming cut 4 bases from V and 2 bases from J; bases unmatched to any gene: 12. Written as DNA, the CDR3 is TGTGCCAGCAGCCCAAGATCAAGGACAGGGGCTACCTACGAGCAGTACTTC. The encoded protein is CASSPRSRTGATYEQYF.

In its sample, this clonotype was seen many times. This chain joins TRBV7-9 and TRBJ2-3; TRBD2 agrees at 9 bases. This CDR3 is 14 amino acids long. From germline, CDR1 is SEHNR and CDR2 FQNEAQ (reference sequence). The V segment lost 2 bases and the J segment 8 bases; nucleotides outside the gene matches: 5. CDR3 amino acids: CASSLISGGPTQYF. Here the CDR3 DNA reads TGTGCCAGCAGCTTAATCAGCGGGGGGCCTACGCAGTATTTT.

This clonotype was found many times. The V gene is TRBV4-2, the J gene TRBJ2-5; 9 bases match TRBD2. Trimming at V came to 3 bases and at J to 3 bases, leaving 2 bases not matched to a gene. CDR1 LGHNA and CDR2 YNFKEQ come from the germline V gene. The CDR3 extends over 14 amino acids. DNA for the CDR3: TGTGCCAGCAGCCATAGCGGGGGAAAAGAGACCCAGTACTTC. As protein: CASSHSGGKETQYF.

This clonotype was counted many times. CDR3 DNA sequence: TGCAGTGCGCACGAATCTTACGAGCAGTACTTC. Translating it yields CSAHESYEQYF. The chain employs TRBV20-1 and TRBJ2-7, with D hard to call. Trimming removed 6 bases at V and 4 bases at J, with 10 bases between. The CDR3 is 11 amino acids. Germline CDR1 and CDR2: DFQATT and SNEGSKA (reference sequence).

The DNA of the CDR3 is TGCAGCGTTGAATCGGCGGGAGCGGGTCAGCCCCAGCATTTT. Its protein is CSVESAGAGQPQHF. This chain uses TRBV29-1 with TRBJ1-5; D gene unclear. CDR3 size: 14 residues. V lost 2 bases, J lost 6 bases, and 14 bases lay in between. CDR1 is SQVTM, CDR2 ANQGSEA, per germline.

This clonotype has at least ten counts. The genes are TRBV20-1 and TRBJ1-1, with D uncertain. With 2 bases removed from V and 2 bases from J, the gap between germline ends came to 3 bases. CDR1 is DFQATT, CDR2 SNEGSKA, per germline (reference sequence). CDR3 length equals 11 residues. The chain's CDR3 is CSARHNTEAFF. The CDR3, as DNA: TGCAGTGCTAGACATAACACTGAAGCTTTCTTT.

The J gene is TRBJ2-6, the V gene TRBV7-8, with D possibly matching TRBD1 (7 bases). The CDR3 loop spans 15 amino acids. Germline CDR1 and CDR2: SGHVS and FQNEAQ. V was pared by 4 bases and J by 4 bases, with 11 bases between. The CDR3 spells CASSSGGTGANVLTF. CDR3 coding DNA: TGTGCCAGCAGCTCAGGGGGGACCGGGGCCAACGTCCTGACTTTC.

This clonotype was seen at least ten times. This chain joins TRBV29-1 and TRBJ1-1; TRBD1 might be the D (6 bases). The CDR3 consists of 11 residues. Germline assignment: CDR1 SQVTM and CDR2 ANQGSEA. V was pared by 6 bases and J by 4 bases, with 9 bases between. CDR3 coding DNA: TGCAGCGTGAGGACAGCCACTGAAGCTTTCTTT. Its protein product is CSVRTATEAFF. The full variable domain, rest sourced from reference TRBV29-1 and TRBJ1-1, is SAVISQKPSRDICQRGTSLTIQCQVDSQVTMMFWYRQQPGQSLTLIATANQGSEATYESGFVIDKFPISRPNLTFSTLTVSNMSPEDSSIYLCSVRTATEAFFGQGTRLTVV.

This chain joins TRBV6-2 or TRBV6-3 and TRBJ2-7; either TRBD1 or TRBD2 may supply D (5 bases each). CDR3 length equals 15 residues. Trimming removed 8 bases at V and 7 bases at J, with 24 bases between. Germline CDR1 reads MNHEY; CDR2 reads SVGEGT. The CDR3 region is CASDPQEAGPREQYF. The CDR3 DNA is TGTGCCAGCGACCCCCAGGAGGCAGGGCCGCGGGAGCAGTACTTC.

This clonotype was picked up many times. The chain has TRBV29-1 and TRBJ1-1; TRBD1 might be the D (5 bases). Between the trimmed V and J ends, which lost 2 bases and 7 bases, there was a span of 14 bases. Germline-derived CDR1 and CDR2 are SQVTM and ANQGSEA. This CDR3 has 13 amino acids. The CDR3 nucleotides read TGCAGCGTTGAACAGGGAGGGAGGGGTGAAGCTTTCTTT. Translation gives CSVEQGGRGEAFF.

In its sample, this clonotype was seen a few times. CDR3 sequence reads: CSASPGGLAGNTIYF. Written as DNA, the CDR3 is TGCAGTGCTAGTCCAGGGGGCTTGGCTGGAAACACCATATATTTT. This chain joins TRBV20-1 and TRBJ1-3; 8 positions agree with TRBD1. Unmatched junction bases numbered 6, after V lost 3 bases and J lost 2 bases. CDR3 length equals 15 residues. The germline V gene encodes CDR1 DFQATT and CDR2 SNEGSKA (reference sequence).

This clonotype was detected many times. The V call is TRBV2, the J call TRBJ1-1; D gene ambiguous. V lost 3 bases to trimming and J lost 2 bases, with 13 bases between them. Germline CDR1 is SNHLY and CDR2 is FYNNEI. The CDR3 is 15 amino acids. CDR3 DNA: TGTGCCAGCAGTGAGTCTAGGGAAACTAACACTGAAGCTTTCTTT. It specifies CASSESRETNTEAFF.

J is TRBJ2-7 and V is TRBV6-6; tentatively, D is TRBD1 (5 bases). This CDR3 region has 16 residues. Germline assignment: CDR1 MNHNY and CDR2 SVGAGI (reference sequence). The germline V and J ends were trimmed by 7 bases and 2 bases, with 21 bases remaining between them. CDR3 coding DNA: TGTGCCAGCACCAAGGGCCCTGACAGATTCGCCTACGAGCAGTACTTC. It is translated as CASTKGPDRFAYEQYF.

The rearrangement uses TRBV6-6 and TRBJ2-7; 12 positions match TRBD1. The CDR3 runs to 14 residues. J gave up 4 bases and V 6 bases, and 4 bases lay outside the gene matches. Germline values: CDR1 MNHNY, CDR2 SVGAGI (reference sequence). In DNA, the CDR3 is TGTGCCAGCAGGTCGGGACAGGGGGCATACGAGCAGTACTTC. This sequence encodes CASRSGQGAYEQYF.

A remark on this clonotype: The conserved final phenylalanine or tryptophan is absent from the CDR3, which likely points to a read error. V is TRBV7-9 and J is TRBJ2-2; 9 nucleotides agree with TRBD1. The CDR3 is 15 amino acids. Germline loops: CDR1 SEHNR, CDR2 FQNEAQ (reference sequence). V lost 5 bases to trimming and J lost 5 bases; unmatched junction nucleotides: 6. The CDR3 nucleotides read TGTGCCAGCAGCCCCAGGGGGACAGGGACCGGGGAGCTGTTTCTT. Its translation is CASSPRGTGTGELFL.

There are many counts of this clonotype. The V gene is TRBV6-6, the J gene TRBJ1-1; D gene uncertain. Trimming pared 7 bases from V and 5 bases from J, leaving 14 bases between. Germline V CDR1 and CDR2: MNHNY, SVGAGI (reference sequence). The CDR3 runs to 13 residues. DNA of the CDR3: TGTGCCAGCATCAAAGACGGGATAACTGAAGCTTTCTTT. Protein sequence: CASIKDGITEAFF.

This clonotype was seen at least ten times. The J gene is TRBJ2-3, the V gene TRBV11-2; D might be TRBD1 (6 bases). V was pared by 2 bases and J by 4 bases, with 13 bases between. The CDR3 covers 15 residues. CDR1 SGHAT and CDR2 FQNNGV come from the germline V gene. The CDR3 reads CASSLQGTGADTQYF. The CDR3 nucleotides are TGTGCCAGCAGCTTACAGGGGACGGGCGCAGATACGCAGTATTTT.

This clonotype has at least ten counts. The rearrangement joins TRBV7-9 to TRBJ1-3, with 7 positions matching TRBD1. The germline CDR1 and CDR2 sequences are SEHNR and FQNEAQ (reference sequence). V gave up 2 bases and J gave up 0 bases; unmatched junction bases: 4. The CDR3 has 16 amino acids. Here the CDR3 reads CASSLLGQSSGNTIYF. Written as DNA, the CDR3 is TGTGCCAGCAGCTTACTGGGACAGAGCTCTGGAAACACCATATATTTT.

The chain has TRBV28 and TRBJ2-6, with D possibly being TRBD1 (5 bases). The V gene lost 2 bases and the J gene lost 0 bases, with 14 bases spanning the gap. Germline V gene sequence: CDR1 MDHEN, CDR2 SYDVKM. This CDR3 has 18 amino acids. The CDR3 region has the DNA TGTGCCAGCAGTTTAACGGCAGGGATCCTCTCTGGGGCCAACGTCCTGACTTTC. It translates to CASSLTAGILSGANVLTF.

V is TRBV29-1 and J is TRBJ1-3; D call uncertain. The V gene lost 4 bases and the J gene lost 4 bases, with 8 bases spanning the gap. The CDR3 spans 12 residues. CDR1 is SQVTM, CDR2 ANQGSEA, per germline. For the CDR3, the DNA is TGCAGCGTTGCGGGCGTAGGAAACACCATATATTTT. Translated, it gives CSVAGVGNTIYF.

J is TRBJ1-3 and V is TRBV5-1, with D perhaps TRBD1 (6 bases). The V gene lost 4 bases and the J gene lost 1 base, with 12 bases spanning the gap. The CDR3 sequence is 15 residues long. Per germline, CDR1 SGHRS and CDR2 YFSETQ. The CDR3 nucleotides are TGCGCCAGCAGCGCGGACAGATCGTCTGGAAACACCATATATTTT. It encodes CASSADRSSGNTIYF.

This clonotype was seen just once. The V gene is TRBV7-3, the J gene TRBJ2-1; 13 positions agree with TRBD2. Germline trimming cut 5 bases from V and 5 bases from J; bases unmatched to any gene: 3. Per germline, CDR1 SGHTA and CDR2 FQGTGA. The CDR3 runs to 15 residues. CDR3 sequence: CASSRGLAGNNEQFF. DNA for the CDR3: TGTGCCAGCAGCCGGGGACTAGCGGGGAACAATGAGCAGTTCTTC.